Sequencing of this T cell receptor (beta chain) was carried out in a study of early T cells in non-severe SARS-CoV-2 infection. Per germline, CDR1 LNHDA and CDR2 SQIVND (reference sequence). V was trimmed by 3 bases and J by 1 base, leaving 10 bases between them. The CDR3 is 15 residues long. Unique molecular identifiers were added to individual cDNA molecules. In TCRdb, the 5' RACE reads were re-called with MiXCR into one record per CDR3 protein. This table has approximately 39,000 distinct CDR3 sequences, 6.8% appearing once. The chain couples TRBV19 to TRBJ2-1, with D maybe TRBD2 (6 bases). This sample comprised whole blood, obtained at baseline. The TCR comes from an adult who was a healthcare worker with PCR-confirmed SARS-CoV-2 infection or an uninfected control (not recorded which). The CDR3 protein is CASSISGLSYNEQFF. The DNA for the CDR3 is TGTGCCAGTAGTATTAGCGGCCTATCCTACAATGAGCAGTTCTTC.